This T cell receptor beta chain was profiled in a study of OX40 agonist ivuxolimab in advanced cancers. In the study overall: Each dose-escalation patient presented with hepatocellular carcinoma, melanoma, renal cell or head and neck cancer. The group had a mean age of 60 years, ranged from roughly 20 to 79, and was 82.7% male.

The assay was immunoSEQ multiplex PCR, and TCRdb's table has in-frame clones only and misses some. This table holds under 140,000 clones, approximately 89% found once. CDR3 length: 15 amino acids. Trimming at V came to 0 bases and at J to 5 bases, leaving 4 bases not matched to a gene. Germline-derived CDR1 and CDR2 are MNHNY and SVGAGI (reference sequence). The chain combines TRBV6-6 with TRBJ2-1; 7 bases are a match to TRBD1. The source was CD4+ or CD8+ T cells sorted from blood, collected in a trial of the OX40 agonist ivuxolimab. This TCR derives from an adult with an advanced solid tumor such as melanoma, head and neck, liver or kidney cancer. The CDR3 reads CASSYSRTGNNEQFF. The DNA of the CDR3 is TGTGCCAGCAGTTACTCTCGGACAGGTAACAATGAGCAGTTCTTC.